Listed below are T cell receptor beta chains from one sample, sequenced in a study of blood T cells in healthy people across ages. TCRdb itself ran the 5' RACE reads through MiXCR, one entry per CDR3 protein. The table lists hundreds of thousands of distinct CDR3 sequences, roughly 31% of them singletons. Specimen: blood. Every receptor here comes from a woman over 75 in good health. The CDR3 runs from the conserved cysteine through the conserved F or W. The order of the fields is clone size, D gene, V gene, J gene, CDR3 DNA, CDR3 protein. A D gene is named only where the DNA matches it firmly. Part of the rows lack a size; the others show once, few, many or a class for expanded clones.

many,TRBD2,TRBV7-7,TRBJ2-3,TGTGCTAGCAGCCGGACTAGTCGCACAGATACGCAGTATTTT,CASSRTSRTDTQYF
many,-,TRBV9,TRBJ1-2,TGTGCCAGCAGCGTAGCTGGGCGAGCTGGCTACACCTTC,CASSVAGRAGYTF
many,TRBD2,TRBV7-2,TRBJ2-6,TGTGCCAGCAGCCTATGGGTTAGCGGGGGGGCTGGTGGGGCCAACGTCCTGACTTTC,CASSLWVSGGAGGANVLTF
many,-,TRBV6-1,TRBJ2-1,TGTGCCAGTCCCCCCCCGACAGGTTTGTCCTACAATGAGCAGTTCTTC,CASPPPTGLSYNEQFF
many,-,TRBV6-5,TRBJ2-1,TGTGCCAGCAGTTTTGACGGCTCAATGACCTACAATGAGCAGTTCTTC,CASSFDGSMTYNEQFF
-,-,TRBV19,TRBJ1-5,TGTGCCAGTAGTATTATGAAGGGAGACCAGCCCCAGCATTTT,CASSIMKGDQPQHF
many,-,TRBV5-1,TRBJ2-1,TGCGCCAGCAGCTTGGCGCGGGAAATCCAGGGCAATGAGCAGTTCTTC,CASSLAREIQGNEQFF
-,TRBD1,TRBV20-1,TRBJ2-7,TGCAGTGCTACGGGACAGGGATCGCACGAGCAGTACTTC,CSATGQGSHEQYF
-,TRBD1,TRBV6-2/TRBV6-3,TRBJ2-6,TGTGCCAGCAGTTTCCGAGGGACAGGGGGCCCTGGGGCCAACGTCCTGACTTTC,CASSFRGTGGPGANVLTF
many,-,TRBV5-1,TRBJ2-2,TGCGCCAGCAGCTTGGTTGGAGGGGTAACCGGGGAGCTGTTTTTT,CASSLVGGVTGELFF
-,-,TRBV9,TRBJ1-1,TGTGCCAGCAGCGTAGCCCACGGGACTGAAGCTTTCTTT,CASSVAHGTEAFF
-,-,TRBV24-1,TRBJ2-1,TGTGCCACCAGTGACCCCTCTGGGGGGGCCTCCTACAATGAGCAGTTCTTC,CATSDPSGGASYNEQFF
-,TRBD2,TRBV5-1,TRBJ2-5,TGCGCCAGCAGCCAGCGGACTAGCGGTTATCAAGAGACCCAGTACTTC,CASSQRTSGYQETQYF
many,TRBD2,TRBV7-8,TRBJ2-7,TGTGCCAGCAGCTTACTTAGACTAGCGGGGGGGCGGGAGCAGTACTTC,CASSLLRLAGGREQYF
-,-,TRBV19,TRBJ2-7,TGTGCCAGTAGTGCTTCAATGGGCGAGCAGTACTTC,CASSASMGEQYF
many,-,TRBV6-1,TRBJ2-1,TGTGCCAGCCGGGACTCCTTCGTCTACAATGAGCAGTTCTTC,CASRDSFVYNEQFF
-,-,TRBV12-3/TRBV12-4,TRBJ2-3,TGTGCCAGCAGTTCTGACGGGGAAACGAGCACAGATACGCAGTATTTT,CASSSDGETSTDTQYF
many,-,TRBV21-1,TRBJ2-1,TGTGCCAGCAGCACTGAATTCTCCGGGGGGAGCTCCTACAATGAGCAGTTCTTC,CASSTEFSGGSSYNEQFF
-,-,TRBV7-2,TRBJ1-1,TGTGCCAGCAGCTCGAAGGTGGCCTCGGACACTGAAGTTTTATTT,CASSSKVASDTEVLF
-,-,TRBV11-3,TRBJ2-2,TGTGCCAGCAGCTTTACGACAACCGGGGAGCTGTTTTTT,CASSFTTTGELFF
few,TRBD1,TRBV5-1,TRBJ1-5,TGCGCCAGCAGAAGGGGACAGGGCAATCAGCCCCAGCATTTT,CASRRGQGNQPQHF
-,TRBD2,TRBV7-9,TRBJ2-3,TGTGCCAGCAGCTCCGGGACTAGCGGCACAGATATGCAGTATTTT,CASSSGTSGTDMQYF
-,TRBD1,TRBV2,TRBJ2-3,TGTGCCAGCAGTGAACCGGACAGGGGTATGGATACGCAGTATTTT,CASSEPDRGMDTQYF
many,TRBD1,TRBV28,TRBJ1-2,TGTGCCAGCAGTGGCATATCTTCGGGACAGGGGGTGAATGGCTACACCTTC,CASSGISSGQGVNGYTF
few,TRBD2,TRBV7-8,TRBJ2-5,TGTGCCAGCAGCCCCCAGGACGGACTAGCGGGGTTACAAGAGACCCAGTACTTC,CASSPQDGLAGLQETQYF
many,TRBD1,TRBV6-1,TRBJ1-5,TGTGCCAGCAGTGAAGCTCCGGGACAGGGGAATCAGCCCCAGCATTTT,CASSEAPGQGNQPQHF
-,TRBD1,TRBV7-2,TRBJ1-4,TGTGCCAGCAGCTTAGAGGGGGCGAGGATCGAAAAACTGTTTTTT,CASSLEGARIEKLFF
many,TRBD1,TRBV20-1,TRBJ1-1,TGCAGTGCTTTTCCGGGACAGGGATACGAAAAAGCTTTCTTT,CSAFPGQGYEKAFF
-,-,TRBV4-3,TRBJ1-4,TGCGCCAGCAGCCAAGATGGGACAACTAATGAAAAACTGTTTTTT,CASSQDGTTNEKLFF
many,TRBD1,TRBV5-6,TRBJ2-2,TGTGCCAGCAGCGCACTGGGACAGGGATCCACCGGGGAGCTGTTTTTT,CASSALGQGSTGELFF
-,-,TRBV5-1,TRBJ2-7,TGCGCCAGCAGCCACGACAACGAAAGACTGTACTTC,CASSHDNERLYF
many,-,TRBV20-1,TRBJ2-7,TGCAGTGCTAGCGGTCTCAATACCCACGAGCAGTACTTC,CSASGLNTHEQYF
many,TRBD2,TRBV20-1,TRBJ2-7,TGCAGTGCCATAGGGACTAGCGGGGTATACGAGCAGTACTTC,CSAIGTSGVYEQYF